The T cell receptor (beta chain) described here comes from a study of blood T cell repertoires in COVID-19. The repertoire was sequenced with immunoSEQ multiplex PCR; TCRdb's copy has only in-frame clones and lacks some. Among 80,000 to 100,000 clones, approximately 86% were seen once, and the ten largest hold around 19%. Germline-derived CDR1 and CDR2 are MDHEN and SYDVKM. After removal of 6 bases from V and 11 bases from J, the junction contained 9 bases not matched to a gene. The CDR3 loop spans 13 amino acids. The specimen sequenced was peripheral blood. The chain couples TRBV28 to TRBJ1-4; 7 nucleotides line up with TRBD1. This sequence originates from a woman older than 75 with acute or convalescent COVID-19. CDR3 DNA sequence: TGTGCCAGCAGCCGTTCGGACAGGACCAAACTGTTTTTT. Translating gives CASSRSDRTKLFF.